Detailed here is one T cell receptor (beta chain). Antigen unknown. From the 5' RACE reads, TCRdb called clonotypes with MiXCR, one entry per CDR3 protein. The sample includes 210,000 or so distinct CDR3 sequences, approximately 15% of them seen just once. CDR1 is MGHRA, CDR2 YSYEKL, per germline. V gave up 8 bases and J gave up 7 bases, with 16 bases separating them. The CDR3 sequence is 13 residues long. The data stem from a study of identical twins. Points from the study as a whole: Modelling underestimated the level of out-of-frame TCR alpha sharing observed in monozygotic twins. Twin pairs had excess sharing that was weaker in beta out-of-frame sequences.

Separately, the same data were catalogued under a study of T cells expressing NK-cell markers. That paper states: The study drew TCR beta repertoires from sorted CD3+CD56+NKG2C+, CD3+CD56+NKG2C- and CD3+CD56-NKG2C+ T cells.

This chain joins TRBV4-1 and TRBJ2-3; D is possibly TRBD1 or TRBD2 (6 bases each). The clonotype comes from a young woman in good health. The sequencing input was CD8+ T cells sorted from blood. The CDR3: CASPQEGGNTQYF. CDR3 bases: TGCGCCAGCCCCCAAGAAGGGGGGAATACGCAGTATTTT.